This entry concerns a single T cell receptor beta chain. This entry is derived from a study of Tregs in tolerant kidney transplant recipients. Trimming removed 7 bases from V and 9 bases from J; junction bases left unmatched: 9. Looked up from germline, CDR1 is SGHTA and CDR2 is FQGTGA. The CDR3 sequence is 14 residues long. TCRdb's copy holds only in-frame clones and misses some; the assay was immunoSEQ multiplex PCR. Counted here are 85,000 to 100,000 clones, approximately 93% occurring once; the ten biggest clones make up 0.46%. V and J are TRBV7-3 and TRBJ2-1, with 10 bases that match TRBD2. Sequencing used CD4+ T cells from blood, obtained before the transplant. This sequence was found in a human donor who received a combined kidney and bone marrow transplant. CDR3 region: CASNLGVAGGEQFF. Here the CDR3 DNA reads TGTGCCAGCAACCTGGGGGTAGCGGGGGGTGAGCAGTTCTTC.